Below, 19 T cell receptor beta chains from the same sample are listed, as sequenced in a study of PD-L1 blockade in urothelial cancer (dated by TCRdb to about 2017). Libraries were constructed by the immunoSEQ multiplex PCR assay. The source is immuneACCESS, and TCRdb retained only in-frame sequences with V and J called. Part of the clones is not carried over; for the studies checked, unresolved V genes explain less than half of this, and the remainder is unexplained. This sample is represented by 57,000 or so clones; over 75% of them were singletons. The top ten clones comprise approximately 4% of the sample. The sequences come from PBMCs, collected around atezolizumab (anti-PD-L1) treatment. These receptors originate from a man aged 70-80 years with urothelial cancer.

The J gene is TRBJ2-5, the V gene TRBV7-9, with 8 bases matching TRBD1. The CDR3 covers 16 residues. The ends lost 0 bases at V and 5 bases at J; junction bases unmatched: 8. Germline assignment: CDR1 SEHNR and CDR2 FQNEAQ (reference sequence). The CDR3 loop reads CASSLAEGRGRETQYF. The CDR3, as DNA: TGTGCCAGCAGCTTAGCGGAGGGCAGGGGGCGGGAGACCCAGTACTTC. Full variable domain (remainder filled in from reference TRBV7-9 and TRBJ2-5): DTGVSQNPRHKITKRGQNVTFRCDPISEHNRLYWYRQTLGQGPEFLTYFQNEAQLEKSRLLSDRFSAERPKGSFSTLEIQRTEQGDSAMYLCASSLAEGRGRETQYFGPGTRLLVL.

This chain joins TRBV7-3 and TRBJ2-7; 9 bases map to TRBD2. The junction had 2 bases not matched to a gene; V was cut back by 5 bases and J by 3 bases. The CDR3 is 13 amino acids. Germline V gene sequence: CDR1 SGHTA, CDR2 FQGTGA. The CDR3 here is CASSDSGSYEQYF. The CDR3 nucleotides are TGTGCCAGCAGCGATAGCGGGAGCTACGAGCAGTACTTC. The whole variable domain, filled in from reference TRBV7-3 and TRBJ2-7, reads GAGVSQTPSNKVTEKGKYVELRCDPISGHTALYWYRQSLGQGPEFLIYFQGTGAADDSGLPNDRFFAVRPEGSVSTLKIQRTERGDSAVYLCASSDSGSYEQYFGPGTRLTVT.

CDR3 in amino acids: CASIQVQQETQYF. Here the CDR3 DNA reads TGTGCCAGCATCCAAGTACAACAAGAGACCCAGTACTTC. This chain connects TRBV6-6 to TRBJ2-5; D remains unclear. The V end lost 7 bases, the J end lost 2 bases, and 11 bases lay between the germline ends. From germline, CDR1 is MNHNY and CDR2 SVGAGI (reference sequence). The CDR3 covers 13 residues.

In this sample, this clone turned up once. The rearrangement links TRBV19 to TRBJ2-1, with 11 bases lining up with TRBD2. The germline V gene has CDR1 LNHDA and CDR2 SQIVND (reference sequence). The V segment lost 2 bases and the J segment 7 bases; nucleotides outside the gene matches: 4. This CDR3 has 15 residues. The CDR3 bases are TGTGCCAGTAGTATAATAGCGGGAGGGAGTAATGAGCAGTTCTTC. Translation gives CASSIIAGGSNEQFF.

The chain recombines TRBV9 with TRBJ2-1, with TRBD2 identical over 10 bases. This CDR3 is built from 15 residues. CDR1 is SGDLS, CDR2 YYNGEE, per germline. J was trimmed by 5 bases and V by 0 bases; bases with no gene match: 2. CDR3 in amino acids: CASSVEGLADNEQFF. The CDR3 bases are TGTGCCAGCAGCGTAGAAGGACTAGCGGACAATGAGCAGTTCTTC.

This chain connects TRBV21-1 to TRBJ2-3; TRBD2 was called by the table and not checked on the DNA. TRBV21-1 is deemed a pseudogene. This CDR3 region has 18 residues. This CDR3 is CASSHRAATSGLVDTQYF. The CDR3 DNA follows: TGTGCCAGCAGCCACAGGGCTGCGACTAGCGGGTTGGTAGATACGCAGTATTTT.

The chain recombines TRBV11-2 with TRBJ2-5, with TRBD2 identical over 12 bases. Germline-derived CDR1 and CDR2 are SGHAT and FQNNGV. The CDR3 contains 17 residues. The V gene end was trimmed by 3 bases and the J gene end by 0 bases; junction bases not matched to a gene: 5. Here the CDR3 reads CASSLRGTSGYQETQYF. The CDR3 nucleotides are TGTGCCAGCAGCTTGCGAGGGACTAGCGGGTACCAAGAGACCCAGTACTTC.

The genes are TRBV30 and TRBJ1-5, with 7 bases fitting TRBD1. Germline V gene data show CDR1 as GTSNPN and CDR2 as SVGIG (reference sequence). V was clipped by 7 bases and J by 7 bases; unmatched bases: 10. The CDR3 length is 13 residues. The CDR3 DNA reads TGTGCCTCGGGAAAGGGGGCTTGGCAGCCCCAGCATTTT. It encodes CASGKGAWQPQHF.

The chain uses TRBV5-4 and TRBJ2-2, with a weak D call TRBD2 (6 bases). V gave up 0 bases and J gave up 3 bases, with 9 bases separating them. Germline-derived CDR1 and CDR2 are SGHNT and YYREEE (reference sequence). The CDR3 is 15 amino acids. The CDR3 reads CASSLAGVDTGELFF. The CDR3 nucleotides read TGTGCCAGCAGCTTGGCGGGAGTTGACACCGGGGAGCTGTTTTTT.

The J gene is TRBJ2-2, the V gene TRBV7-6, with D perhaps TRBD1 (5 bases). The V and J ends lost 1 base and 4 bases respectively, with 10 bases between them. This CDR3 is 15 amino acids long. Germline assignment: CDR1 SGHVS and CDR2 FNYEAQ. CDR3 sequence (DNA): TGTGCCAGCAGCTTAGAAGGGGTGGGCACCGGGGAGCTGTTTTTT. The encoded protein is CASSLEGVGTGELFF.

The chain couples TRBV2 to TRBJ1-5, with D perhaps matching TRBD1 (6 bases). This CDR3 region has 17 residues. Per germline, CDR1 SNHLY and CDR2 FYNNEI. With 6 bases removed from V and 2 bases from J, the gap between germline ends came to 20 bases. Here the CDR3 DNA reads TGTGCCAGCAGGAGTCTACAGGGAGCTGTCGGCAATCAGCCCCAGCATTTT. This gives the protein CASRSLQGAVGNQPQHF.

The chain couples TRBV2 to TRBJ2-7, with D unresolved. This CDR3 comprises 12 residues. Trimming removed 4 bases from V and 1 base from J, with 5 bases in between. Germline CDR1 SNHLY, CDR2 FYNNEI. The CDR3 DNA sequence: TGTGCCAGCAGTGGAGAGTCCTACGAGCAGTACTTC. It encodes CASSGESYEQYF. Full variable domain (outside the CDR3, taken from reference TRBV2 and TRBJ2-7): EPEVTQTPSHQVTQMGQEVILRCVPISNHLYFYWYRQILGQKVEFLVSFYNNEISEKSEIFDDQFSVERPDGSNFTLKIRSTKLEDSAMYFCASSGESYEQYFGPGTRLTVT.

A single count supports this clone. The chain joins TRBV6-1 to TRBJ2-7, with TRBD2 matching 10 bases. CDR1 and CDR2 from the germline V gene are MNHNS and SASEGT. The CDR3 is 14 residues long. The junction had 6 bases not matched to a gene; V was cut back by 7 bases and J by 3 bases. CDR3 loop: CASKRTSGSYEQYF. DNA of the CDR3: TGTGCCAGCAAACGGACTAGCGGAAGCTACGAGCAGTACTTC.

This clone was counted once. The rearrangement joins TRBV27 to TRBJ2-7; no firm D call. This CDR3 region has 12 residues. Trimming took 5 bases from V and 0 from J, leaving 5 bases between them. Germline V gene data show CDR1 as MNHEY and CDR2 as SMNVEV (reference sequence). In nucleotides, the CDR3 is TGTGCCAGCAGTGCGAGCTCCTACGAGCAGTACTTC. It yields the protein CASSASSYEQYF.

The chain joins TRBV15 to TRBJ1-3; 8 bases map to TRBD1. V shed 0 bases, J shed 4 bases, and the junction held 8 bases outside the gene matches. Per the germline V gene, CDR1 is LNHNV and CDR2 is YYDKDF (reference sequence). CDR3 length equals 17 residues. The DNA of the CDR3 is TGTGCCACCAGCAGAGAGAGGCAGGGGGCGCCCGGAAACACCATATATTTT. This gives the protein CATSRERQGAPGNTIYF.

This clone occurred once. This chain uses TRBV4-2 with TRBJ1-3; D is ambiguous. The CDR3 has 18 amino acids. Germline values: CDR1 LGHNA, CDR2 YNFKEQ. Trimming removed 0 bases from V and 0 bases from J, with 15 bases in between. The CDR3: CASSQDGGRVDSGNTIYF. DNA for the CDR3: TGTGCCAGCAGCCAAGATGGTGGCCGGGTAGACTCTGGAAACACCATATATTTT.

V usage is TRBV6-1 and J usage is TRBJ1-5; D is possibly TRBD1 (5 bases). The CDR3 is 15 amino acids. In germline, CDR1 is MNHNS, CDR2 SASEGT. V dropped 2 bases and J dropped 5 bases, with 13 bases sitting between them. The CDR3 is CASSEKGQGHQPQHF. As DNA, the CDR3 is TGTGCCAGCAGTGAAAAGGGGCAGGGCCATCAGCCCCAGCATTTT.

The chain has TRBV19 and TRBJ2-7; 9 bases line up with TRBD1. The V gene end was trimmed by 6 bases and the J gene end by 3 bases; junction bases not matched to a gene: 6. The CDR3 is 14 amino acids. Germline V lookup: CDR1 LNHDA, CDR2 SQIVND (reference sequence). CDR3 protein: CASRRTGADYEQYF. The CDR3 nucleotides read TGTGCCAGTAGGCGGACAGGGGCCGACTACGAGCAGTACTTC.

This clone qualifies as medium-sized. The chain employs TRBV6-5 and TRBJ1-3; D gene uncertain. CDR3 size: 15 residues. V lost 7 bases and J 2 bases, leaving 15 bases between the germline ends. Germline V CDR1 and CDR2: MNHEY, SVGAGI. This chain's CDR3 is CASTNGNEPGNTIYF. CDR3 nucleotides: TGTGCCAGCACCAACGGGAATGAACCTGGAAACACCATATATTTT.